The present T cell receptor beta chain was sequenced within a study of Ad26.COV2.S vaccination and SARS-CoV-2 variants. Overall study findings and caveats: Placebo and vaccine recipients had non-spike TCR breadth that was similar. Recipients given vaccine exceeded placebo recipients in spike-specific TCR breadth.

Per germline, CDR1 LGHNA and CDR2 YSLEER. Trimming removed 0 bases from V and 7 bases from J, with 13 bases in between. This CDR3 spans 14 amino acids. This clone was counted between two and nine times. The antigen is unknown. Regarding treatment: 15 to 20 received Ad26.COV2.S at low or high dose, single or two shots; about 5 received placebo; per-sample allocation not given. All samples were drawn on day 63, counting from the first vaccine or placebo injection. Cohort 1b enrolled adults aged 18-55 years in Boston. The protocol was immunoSEQ multiplex PCR, while the TCRdb copy is restricted to in-frame clones and leaves out a portion. Of approximately 350,000 clones listed, roughly 84% are singletons.

This material consisted of peripheral blood, taken in a trial of Ad26.COV2.S vaccine versus placebo. The chain has TRBV4-3 and TRBJ2-7; tentatively, D is TRBD2 (5 bases). This receptor was taken from a person aged 18-65 years who received the Ad26.COV2.S COVID-19 vaccine or a placebo. This CDR3 reads CASSQDGVSGEQYF. CDR3 coding DNA: TGCGCCAGCAGCCAAGATGGGGTCTCGGGGGAGCAGTACTTC.